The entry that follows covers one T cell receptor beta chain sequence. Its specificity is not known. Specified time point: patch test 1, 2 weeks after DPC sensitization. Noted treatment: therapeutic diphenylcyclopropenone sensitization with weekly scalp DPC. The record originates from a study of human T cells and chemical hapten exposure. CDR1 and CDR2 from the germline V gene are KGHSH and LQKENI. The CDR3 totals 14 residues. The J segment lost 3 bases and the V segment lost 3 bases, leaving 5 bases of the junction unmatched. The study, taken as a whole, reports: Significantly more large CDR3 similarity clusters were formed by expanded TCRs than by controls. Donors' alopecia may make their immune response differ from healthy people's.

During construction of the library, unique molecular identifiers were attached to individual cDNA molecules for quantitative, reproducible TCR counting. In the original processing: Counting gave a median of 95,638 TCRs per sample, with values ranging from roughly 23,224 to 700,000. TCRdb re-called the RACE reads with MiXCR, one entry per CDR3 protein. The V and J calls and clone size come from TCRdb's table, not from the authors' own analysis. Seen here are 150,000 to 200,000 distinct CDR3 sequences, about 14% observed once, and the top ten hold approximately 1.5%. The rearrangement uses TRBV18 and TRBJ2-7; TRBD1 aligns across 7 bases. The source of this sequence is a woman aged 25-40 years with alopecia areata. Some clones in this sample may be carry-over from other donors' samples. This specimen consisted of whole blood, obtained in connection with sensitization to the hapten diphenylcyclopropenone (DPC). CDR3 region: CASSPTDRVYEQYF. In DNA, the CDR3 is TGTGCCAGCTCACCTACAGACAGGGTCTACGAGCAGTACTTC.